The clone carrying this T cell receptor beta chain was observed a handful of times. Unseparated into fractions, whole blood served as the source from which total RNA was extracted. The data originate from a study of human T cells and chemical hapten exposure. Single cDNA molecules in the library carried unique molecular identifiers attached during preparation. TCRdb fed the 5' RACE reads into MiXCR, producing one record per CDR3 protein. The sample includes under 100,000 distinct CDR3 sequences, roughly 15% seen only once; the top ten take approximately 6.2%. This CDR3 contains 14 residues. Germline V CDR1 and CDR2: GTSNPN, SVGIG (reference sequence). V lost 5 bases, J lost 1 base, and 12 bases lay in between.

The rearrangement uses TRBV30 and TRBJ1-5; D might be TRBD1 (6 bases). The clonotype was recovered from a female donor in good health. CDR3 sequence (DNA): TGTGCCTGGGGGGACCAGGGGAGCAATCAGCCCCAGCATTTT. This encodes CAWGDQGSNQPQHF.